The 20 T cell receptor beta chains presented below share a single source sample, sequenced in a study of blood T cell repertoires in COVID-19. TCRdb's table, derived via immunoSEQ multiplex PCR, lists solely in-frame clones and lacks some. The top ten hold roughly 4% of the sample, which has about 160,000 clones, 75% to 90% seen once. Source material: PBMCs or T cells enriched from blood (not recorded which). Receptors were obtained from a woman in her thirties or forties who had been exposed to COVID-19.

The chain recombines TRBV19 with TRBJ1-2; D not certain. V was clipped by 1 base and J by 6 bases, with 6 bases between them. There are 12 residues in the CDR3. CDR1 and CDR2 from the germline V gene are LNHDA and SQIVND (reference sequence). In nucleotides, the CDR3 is TGTGCCAGTAGTATAGCACCTAATGGCTACACCTTC. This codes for CASSIAPNGYTF.

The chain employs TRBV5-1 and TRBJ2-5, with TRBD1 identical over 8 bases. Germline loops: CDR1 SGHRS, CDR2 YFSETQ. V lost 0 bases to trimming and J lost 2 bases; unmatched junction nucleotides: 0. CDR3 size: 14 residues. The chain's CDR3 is CASSLGQGQETQYF. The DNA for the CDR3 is TGCGCCAGCAGCTTGGGACAGGGGCAAGAGACCCAGTACTTC.

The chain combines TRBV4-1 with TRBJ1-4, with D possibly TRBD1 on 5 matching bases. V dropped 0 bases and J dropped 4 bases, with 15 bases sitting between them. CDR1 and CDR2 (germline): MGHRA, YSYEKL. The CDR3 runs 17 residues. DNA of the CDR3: TGCGCCAGCAGCCAAGAGGGGCGAGGTGGCAGTAATGAAAAACTGTTTTTT. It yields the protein CASSQEGRGGSNEKLFF.

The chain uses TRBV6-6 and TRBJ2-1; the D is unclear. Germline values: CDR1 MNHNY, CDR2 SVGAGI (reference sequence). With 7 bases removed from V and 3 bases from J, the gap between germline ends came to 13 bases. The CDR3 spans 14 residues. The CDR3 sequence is CASTLVGFYNEQFF. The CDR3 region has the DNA TGTGCCAGCACCCTAGTCGGCTTCTACAATGAGCAGTTCTTC.

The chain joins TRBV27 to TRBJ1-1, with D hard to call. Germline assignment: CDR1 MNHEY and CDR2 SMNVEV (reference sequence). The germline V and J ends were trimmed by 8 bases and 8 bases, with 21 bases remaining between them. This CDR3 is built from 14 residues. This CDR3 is CASASNLNAVEAFF. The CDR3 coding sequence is TGTGCCAGCGCGTCTAACCTTAACGCCGTCGAAGCTTTCTTT.

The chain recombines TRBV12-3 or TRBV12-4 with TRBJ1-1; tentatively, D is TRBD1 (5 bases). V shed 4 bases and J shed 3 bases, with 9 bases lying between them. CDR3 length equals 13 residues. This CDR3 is CASSYLGHTEAFF. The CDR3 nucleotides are TGTGCCAGCAGTTATCTGGGGCACACTGAAGCTTTCTTT.

As DNA, the CDR3 is TGTGCCACGTCCATTTACCGGGACAGGGGTTCACCCCTCCACTTT. It specifies CATSIYRDRGSPLHF. This chain connects TRBV5-6 to TRBJ1-6; 10 nucleotides agree with TRBD1. The ends lost 9 bases at V and 9 bases at J; junction bases unmatched: 12. The CDR3 runs to 15 residues. Germline V gene lookup returns CDR1 SGHDT and CDR2 YYEEEE.

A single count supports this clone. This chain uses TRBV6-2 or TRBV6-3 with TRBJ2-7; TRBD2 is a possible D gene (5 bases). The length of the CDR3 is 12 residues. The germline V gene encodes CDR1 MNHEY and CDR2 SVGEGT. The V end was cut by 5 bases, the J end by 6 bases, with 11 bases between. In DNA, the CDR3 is TGTGCCAGCAGTCAAGACCGGGGCGAGCAGTACTTC. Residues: CASSQDRGEQYF.

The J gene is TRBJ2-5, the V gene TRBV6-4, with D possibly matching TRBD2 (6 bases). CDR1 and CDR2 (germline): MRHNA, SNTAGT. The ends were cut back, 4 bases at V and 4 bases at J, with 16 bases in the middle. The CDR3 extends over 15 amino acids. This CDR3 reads CASSAGDSGGETQYF. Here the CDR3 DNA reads TGTGCCAGCAGTGCGGGAGACTCTGGGGGAGAGACCCAGTACTTC.

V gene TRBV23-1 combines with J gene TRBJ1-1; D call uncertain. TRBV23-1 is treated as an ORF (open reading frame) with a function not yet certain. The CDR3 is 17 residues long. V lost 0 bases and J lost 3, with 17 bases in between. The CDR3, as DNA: TGCGCCAGCAGTCAATCCCGGGAAGGAATATGGGACACTGAAGCTTTCTTT. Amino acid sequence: CASSQSREGIWDTEAFF.

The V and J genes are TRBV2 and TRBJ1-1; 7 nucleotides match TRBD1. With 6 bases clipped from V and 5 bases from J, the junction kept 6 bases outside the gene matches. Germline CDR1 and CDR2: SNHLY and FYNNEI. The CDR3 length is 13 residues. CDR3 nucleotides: TGTGCCAGCAGGCGACAGGGTAGGACTGAAGCTTTCTTT. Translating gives CASRRQGRTEAFF.

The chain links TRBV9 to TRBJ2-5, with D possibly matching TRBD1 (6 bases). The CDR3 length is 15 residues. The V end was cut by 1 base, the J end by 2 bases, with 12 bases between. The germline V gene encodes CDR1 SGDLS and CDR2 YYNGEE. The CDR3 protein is CASSVRDNVQETQYF. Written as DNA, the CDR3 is TGTGCCAGCAGCGTACGGGACAACGTACAAGAGACCCAGTACTTC.

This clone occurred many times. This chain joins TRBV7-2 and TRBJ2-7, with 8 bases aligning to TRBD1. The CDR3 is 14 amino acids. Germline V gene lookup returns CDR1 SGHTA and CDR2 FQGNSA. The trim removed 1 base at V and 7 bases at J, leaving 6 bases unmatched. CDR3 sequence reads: CASSLGTGSMEQYF. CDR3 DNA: TGTGCCAGCAGCTTAGGGACAGGGTCTATGGAGCAGTACTTC. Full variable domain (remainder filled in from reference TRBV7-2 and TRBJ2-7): GAGVSQSPSNKVTEKGKDVELRCDPISGHTALYWYRQSLGQGLEFLIYFQGNSAPDKSGLPSDRFSAERTGGSVSTLTIQRTQQEDSAVYLCASSLGTGSMEQYFGPGTRLTVT.

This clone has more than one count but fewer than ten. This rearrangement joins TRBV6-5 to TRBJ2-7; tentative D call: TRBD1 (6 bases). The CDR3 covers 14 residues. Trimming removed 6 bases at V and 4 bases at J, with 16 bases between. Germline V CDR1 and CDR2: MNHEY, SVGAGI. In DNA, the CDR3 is TGTGCCAGCAGCCTCCTGGGGGCCGAATACGAGCAGTACTTC. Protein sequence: CASSLLGAEYEQYF.

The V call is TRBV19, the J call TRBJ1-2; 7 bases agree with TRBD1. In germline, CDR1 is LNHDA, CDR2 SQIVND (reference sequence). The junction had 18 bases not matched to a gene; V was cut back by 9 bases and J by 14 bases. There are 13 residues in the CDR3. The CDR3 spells CASRLFGTEGRTF. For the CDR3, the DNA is TGTGCCAGCCGATTATTCGGGACAGAGGGAAGAACCTTC.

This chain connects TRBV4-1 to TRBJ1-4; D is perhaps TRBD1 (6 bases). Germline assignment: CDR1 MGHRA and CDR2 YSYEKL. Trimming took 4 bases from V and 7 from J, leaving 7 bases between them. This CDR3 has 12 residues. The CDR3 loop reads CASSPQGEKLFF. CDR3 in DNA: TGCGCCAGCAGCCCACAGGGTGAAAAACTGTTTTTT.

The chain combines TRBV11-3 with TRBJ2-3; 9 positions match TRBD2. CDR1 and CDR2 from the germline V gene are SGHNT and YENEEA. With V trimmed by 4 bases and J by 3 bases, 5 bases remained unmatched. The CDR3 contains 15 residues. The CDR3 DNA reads TGTGCCAGCAGCTCCCGGAGCGGGAGGACAGATACGCAGTATTTT. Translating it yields CASSSRSGRTDTQYF. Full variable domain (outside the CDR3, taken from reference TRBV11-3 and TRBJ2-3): EAGVVQSPRYKIIEKKQPVAFWCNPISGHNTLYWYLQNLGQGPELLIRYENEEAVDDSQLPKDRFSAERLKGVDSTLKIQPAELGDSAVYLCASSSRSGRTDTQYFGPGTRLTVL.

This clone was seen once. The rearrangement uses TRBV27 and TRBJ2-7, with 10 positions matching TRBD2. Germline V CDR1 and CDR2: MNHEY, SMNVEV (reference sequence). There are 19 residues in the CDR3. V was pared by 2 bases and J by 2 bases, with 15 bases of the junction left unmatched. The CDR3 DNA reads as TGTGCCAGCAGTTTAACAGCAACGGGACTAGCGATTCCCCCCTACGAGCAGTACTTC. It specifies CASSLTATGLAIPPYEQYF.

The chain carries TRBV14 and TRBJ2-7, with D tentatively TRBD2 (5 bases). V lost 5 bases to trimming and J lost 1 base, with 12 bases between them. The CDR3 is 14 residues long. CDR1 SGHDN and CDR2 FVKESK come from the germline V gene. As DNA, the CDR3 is TGTGCCAGCAGCTCACCGGGATCTTCCTACGAGCAGTACTTC. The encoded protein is CASSSPGSSYEQYF.

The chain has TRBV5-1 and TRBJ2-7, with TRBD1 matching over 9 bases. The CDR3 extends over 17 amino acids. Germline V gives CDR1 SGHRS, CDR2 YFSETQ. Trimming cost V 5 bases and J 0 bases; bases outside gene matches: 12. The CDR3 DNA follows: TGCGCCAGCAGAGACAGGGGGGGCCTTTTAAGCTCCTACGAGCAGTACTTC. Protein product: CASRDRGGLLSSYEQYF. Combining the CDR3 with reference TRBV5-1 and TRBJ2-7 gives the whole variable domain KAGVTQTPRYLIKTRGQQVTLSCSPISGHRSVSWYQQTPGQGLQFLFEYFSETQRNKGNFPGRFSGRQFSNSRSEMNVSTLELGDSALYLCASRDRGGLLSSYEQYFGPGTRLTVT.